The sequence of this T cell receptor beta chain was determined in a study of prognosis after radiotherapy for stage I lung cancer. Study background: With around 13 men and a handful of women, the cohort's median age was around 70 years, range roughly 50–84. Radiotherapy used SBRT, divided into 3 to 5 fractions and reaching a biologically effective dose of at least 100 Gy. The study, taken as a whole, reports: Gene usage, both TRBV and TRBJ, reportedly differed between patients with metastases and patients without them.

Trimming stripped 6 bases from V and 4 bases from J, with 13 bases between. Germline V CDR1 and CDR2: KGHSH, LQKENI. The CDR3 covers 13 residues. This clonotype was recorded at least ten times. Its target is not known. With two-round multiplex PCR, TCR beta CDR3 sequences were amplified from genomic DNA. Amplification in first-round PCR relied on primers specific to each TRBV and TRBJ gene. TCRdb recomputed calls from the multiplex PCR reads with MiXCR, one row per CDR3 protein. The sample holds 30,000 to 40,000 distinct CDR3 sequences, about 34% seen once. This sequence originates from a donor of 50 years or more with non-small cell lung cancer. Material: PBMCs, obtained before or after stereotactic body radiation therapy (not recorded which). This chain connects TRBV18 to TRBJ2-7; D is ambiguous. The DNA for the CDR3 is TGTGCCAGCTCTCCCAGGACCACTTACGAGCAGTACTTC. Amino acid sequence: CASSPRTTYEQYF.